The 27 T cell receptor delta chains below all came from one sample that was sequenced in a study of Vδ1+ human thymocytes (dated by TCRdb to the late 2010s). The full study reports these points: The thymic TRG and TRD repertoires appeared highly polyclonal, with Gaussian CDR3 length distributions, in contrast to the oligoclonal repertoires of peripheral blood.

No antigen is known for these receptors. The reads were generated on an Illumina MiSeq. RNA extraction was performed with the RNeasy mini kit, and reverse transcription was done with Superscript III. CDR3 amplicons were generated by multiplex PCR with pooled V-gene forward primers and a constant-region reverse primer carrying Illumina adaptor overhangs. TCRdb reran clone calling on the public reads with CATT; rows sharing one DNA sequence were then combined. The sample profile shows more than 50,000 delta-chain clones; around a sixth of them were found once. About 0.5% of the sample rests with the top ten. Material: Vdelta1+ gamma-delta thymocytes from the thymus. The cell subset or site label here, explained by the study, means: FACS-sorted CD3+ TCRalphabeta- TCRVdelta1+ TCRVdelta2- thymocytes. These receptor sequences come from a boy in the first two years of life who had congenital heart surgery.

A few counts support this clone. The chain joins TRDV1 to TRDJ1; TRDD3 matches 7 bases. The CDR3 has 21 residues. V was pared by 2 bases and J by 0 bases, with 21 bases of the junction left unmatched. The germline V gene has CDR1 TSWWSYY and CDR2 QGS. The CDR3 protein is CALGEILLLGIEGVYTDKLIF. The CDR3 DNA reads as TGTGCTCTTGGGGAAATCCTTCTACTGGGGATAGAGGGGGTTTACACCGATAAACTCATCTTT.

This clone counts as medium-sized. This specimen includes other DNA sequences encoding the same CDR3. The chain carries TRDV2 and TRDJ4, with 11 bases lining up with TRDD3. Germline CDR1 GEAIGNYY, CDR2 EKD. V shed 0 bases, J shed 10 bases, and the junction held 9 bases outside the gene matches. The CDR3 sequence is 14 residues long. As DNA, the CDR3 is TGTGCCTGTGACACCCCGTACTGGGGGATAAGAGGGATCTTT. This sequence encodes CACDTPYWGIRGIF.

This clone was counted only a few times. The rearrangement uses TRDV1 and TRDJ1; 7 bases align to TRDD3. Per the germline V gene, CDR1 is TSWWSYY and CDR2 is QGS. The trim removed 4 bases at V and 0 bases at J, leaving 35 bases unmatched. This CDR3 region has 25 residues. The CDR3 DNA sequence: TGTGCTCTTGGGGGAGGCGGACCTACCAACCGAATCACTGGGGATCCCATCTTCTACACCGATAAACTCATCTTT. Its protein is CALGGGGPTNRITGDPIFYTDKLIF.

In its sample, this clone is medium-sized. At the DNA level, this CDR3 is encoded by other sequences in the same sample as well. The chain carries TRDV2 and TRDJ1; D remains unclear. The ends were cut back, 5 bases at V and 5 bases at J, with 11 bases in the middle. CDR1 is GEAIGNYY, CDR2 EKD, per germline. CDR3 length: 12 amino acids. CDR3 coding DNA: TGTGCCTGTGGTACTTTGCCTGATAAACTCATCTTT. This gives the protein CACGTLPDKLIF.

This clone was recorded a few times. This chain connects TRDV1 to TRDJ1; no definite D call. V lost 0 bases to trimming and J lost 1 base, with 9 bases between them. This CDR3 comprises 15 residues. Germline-derived CDR1 and CDR2 are TSWWSYY and QGS. The CDR3 loop is CALGELGAGTDKLIF. CDR3 nucleotides: TGTGCTCTTGGGGAACTCGGGGCGGGCACCGATAAACTCATCTTT.

This rearrangement joins TRDV1 to TRDJ1; D remains ambiguous. From germline, CDR1 is TSWWSYY and CDR2 QGS. V shed 3 bases and J shed 2 bases, with 13 bases lying between them. The CDR3 is 15 amino acids. The CDR3 here is CALGEGEPSTDKLIF. The DNA of the CDR3 is TGTGCTCTTGGGGAGGGAGAGCCAAGTACCGATAAACTCATCTTT.

The chain uses TRDV1 and TRDJ1; weak D call: TRDD3 (6 bases). Germline loops: CDR1 TSWWSYY, CDR2 QGS. The CDR3 totals 14 residues. The ends were cut back, 6 bases at V and 10 bases at J, with 21 bases in the middle. CDR3 sequence reads: CALGEAPGGVRLIF. In DNA form, the CDR3 reads TGTGCTCTTGGCGAAGCCCCCGGGGGAGTGAGACTCATCTTT.

The chain links TRDV1 to TRDJ1, with D maybe TRDD2 (5 bases). This CDR3 region has 20 residues. Trimming pared 2 bases from V and 0 bases from J, leaving 25 bases between. Looked up from germline, CDR1 is TSWWSYY and CDR2 is QGS. The CDR3: CALGEVSSSVRFLYTDKLIF. The CDR3 coding sequence is TGTGCTCTTGGGGAAGTATCTAGCTCCGTGAGGTTCCTGTACACCGATAAACTCATCTTT.

The chain joins TRDV1 to TRDJ1; 7 bases are a match to TRDD3. Germline lookup yields CDR1 TSWWSYY and CDR2 QGS. Trimming took 1 base from V and 0 from J; bases not matched to a gene: 8. The CDR3 runs to 17 residues. CDR3 bases: TGTGCTCTTGGGGAACGTACTGGGGAATCCTACACCGATAAACTCATCTTT. Translation gives CALGERTGESYTDKLIF.

The chain uses TRDV1 and TRDJ1; D may match TRDD2 or TRDD3 (6 bases each). V shed 6 bases and J shed 0 bases, with 23 bases lying between them. This CDR3 contains 18 residues. The germline V gene encodes CDR1 TSWWSYY and CDR2 QGS. In DNA, the CDR3 is TGTGCTCTTGGACAAGCTTCCTTCTCGTACTGGGACACCGATAAACTCATCTTT. This encodes CALGQASFSYWDTDKLIF.

The V call is TRDV1, the J call TRDJ1; TRDD3 matches at 8 bases. CDR3 length equals 20 residues. J gave up 0 bases and V 2 bases, and 17 bases lay outside the gene matches. From germline, CDR1 is TSWWSYY and CDR2 QGS. CDR3 DNA: TGTGCTCTTGGGGAAACCCCTCTACGGGATACGCCGAAGTACACCGATAAACTCATCTTT. Amino acids: CALGETPLRDTPKYTDKLIF.

The J gene is TRDJ1, the V gene TRDV1; 12 bases line up with TRDD3. Germline loops: CDR1 TSWWSYY, CDR2 QGS. The V gene end was trimmed by 2 bases and the J gene end by 3 bases; junction bases not matched to a gene: 25. The length of the CDR3 is 23 residues. The chain's CDR3 is CALGEYPPAFLKVNWGIPDKLIF. The CDR3 DNA reads as TGTGCTCTTGGGGAATACCCCCCGGCCTTCCTAAAAGTGAACTGGGGGATACCCGATAAACTCATCTTT.

The rearrangement joins TRDV1 to TRDJ1; 9 positions agree with TRDD3. CDR3 size: 18 residues. Germline CDR1 is TSWWSYY and CDR2 is QGS. After removal of 1 base from V and 6 bases from J, the junction contained 15 bases not matched to a gene. CDR3 in DNA: TGTGCTCTTGGGGAACCACCTCCTACGACTGGGGGACCACATAAACTCATCTTT. Its protein product is CALGEPPPTTGGPHKLIF.

The table lists this clone with a few counts. The gene calls are TRDV1 and TRDJ1, with TRDD2 matching 9 bases. Per the germline V gene, CDR1 is TSWWSYY and CDR2 is QGS. V lost 1 base, J lost 7 bases, and 31 bases stayed unmatched. CDR3 size: 23 residues. CDR3 in amino acids: CALGERPSYVVLGLPLWSGKLIF. For the CDR3, the DNA is TGTGCTCTTGGGGAACGTCCTTCCTACGTCGTACTGGGATTACCATTGTGGTCGGGTAAACTCATCTTT.

The V call is TRDV1, the J call TRDJ1; the match to TRDD3 covers 9 bases. The length of the CDR3 is 22 residues. The junction had 21 bases not matched to a gene; V was cut back by 1 base and J by 0 bases. Germline V gene lookup returns CDR1 TSWWSYY and CDR2 QGS. The CDR3 sequence: CALGEPTRSPRLGDPYTDKLIF. CDR3 in DNA: TGTGCTCTTGGGGAACCTACTCGTTCACCCCGACTGGGGGACCCGTACACCGATAAACTCATCTTT.

The chain combines TRDV1 with TRDJ1, with TRDD2 identical over 9 bases. Germline V lookup: CDR1 TSWWSYY, CDR2 QGS. The length of the CDR3 is 22 residues. After removal of 2 bases from V and 6 bases from J, the junction contained 28 bases not matched to a gene. The chain's CDR3 is CALGESSLAFLRVGDLRYKLIF. The DNA of the CDR3 is TGTGCTCTTGGGGAATCATCCCTCGCCTTCCTACGAGTGGGGGACCTGAGATATAAACTCATCTTT.

The V call is TRDV1, the J call TRDJ1, with 13 bases lining up with TRDD3. Germline CDR1 TSWWSYY, CDR2 QGS. This CDR3 has 23 residues. V was pared by 5 bases and J by 0 bases, with 24 bases of the junction left unmatched. The CDR3 nucleotides are TGTGCTCTTGGGAGCGGTACGACCTCCAGGACTGGGGGATACGCGGTGAACACCGATAAACTCATCTTT. Amino acid sequence: CALGSGTTSRTGGYAVNTDKLIF.

V is TRDV1 and J is TRDJ1; 12 nucleotides match TRDD3. Losses at the gene ends were 0 bases for V and 6 bases for J; bases not matched to a gene: 14. The CDR3 sequence is 19 residues long. Germline V lookup: CDR1 TSWWSYY, CDR2 QGS. This CDR3 is CALGELPYDWGILGNKLIF. The CDR3 region has the DNA TGTGCTCTTGGGGAACTCCCCTACGACTGGGGGATACTCGGTAATAAACTCATCTTT.

Note on this clone: A read error may account for a junction end that differs from germline. The chain links TRDV1 to TRDJ1; 9 bases align to TRDD3. This CDR3 has 20 residues. CDR1 TSWWSYY and CDR2 QGS come from the germline V gene. CDR3 sequence: CALGDLLFLPWGMGADELIF. The CDR3 DNA is TGTGCTCTTGGGGACCTCCTGTTCCTACCCTGGGGGATGGGGGCCGATGAACTCATCTTT.

A single count supports this clone. The identical CDR3 is also encoded by other nucleotide sequences in the sample. The V call is TRDV2, the J call TRDJ1, with TRDD3 identical over 13 bases. Germline CDR1 reads GEAIGNYY; CDR2 reads EKD. The CDR3 is 24 amino acids. V dropped 3 bases and J dropped 0; count of bases not matched to a gene: 27. The CDR3 spells CACDPDWGIRCQLTHPQYTDKLIF. The CDR3 nucleotides are TGTGCCTGTGACCCCGACTGGGGGATACGCTGCCAATTGACCCATCCTCAGTACACCGATAAACTCATCTTT.

The V and J genes are TRDV1 and TRDJ1, with 9 bases matching TRDD3. The CDR3 has 17 amino acids. V dropped 1 base and J dropped 6; count of bases not matched to a gene: 12. Germline V gene sequence: CDR1 TSWWSYY, CDR2 QGS. CDR3 nucleotides: TGTGCTCTTGGGGAACGTAACCTACGAGGGGGATACCATAAACTCATCTTT. This codes for CALGERNLRGGYHKLIF.

The chain links TRDV1 to TRDJ1; TRDD3 matches at 10 bases. The trim removed 4 bases at V and 0 bases at J, leaving 23 bases unmatched. CDR3 length equals 22 residues. Germline values: CDR1 TSWWSYY, CDR2 QGS. CDR3 sequence (DNA): TGTGCTCTTGGGGGACACCCACCCCCGGACTGGGGGATCAACTATTACACCGATAAACTCATCTTT. Protein: CALGGHPPPDWGINYYTDKLIF.

The gene calls are TRDV1 and TRDJ1; a possible D gene is TRDD3 (9 bases). This CDR3 has 21 amino acids. Germline values: CDR1 TSWWSYY, CDR2 QGS. The V end lost 1 base, the J end lost 0 bases, and 27 bases lay between the germline ends. The CDR3 spells CALGEPASYGTGGKYTDKLIF. The CDR3 DNA sequence: TGTGCTCTTGGGGAACCGGCTTCCTACGGTACTGGGGGAAAGTACACCGATAAACTCATCTTT.

This clone was seen a handful of times. This chain links TRDV1 with TRDJ1; TRDD3 matches 8 bases. V dropped 4 bases and J dropped 0; count of bases not matched to a gene: 13. The germline V gene has CDR1 TSWWSYY and CDR2 QGS. The CDR3 is 18 amino acids. Here the CDR3 reads CALGAKNRGYKNTDKLIF. The CDR3 nucleotides are TGTGCTCTTGGGGCGAAGAACCGGGGATACAAGAACACCGATAAACTCATCTTT.

This chain uses TRDV1 with TRDJ1; 7 nucleotides line up with TRDD3. Trimming cost V 0 bases and J 0 bases; bases outside gene matches: 16. The germline gives CDR1 TSWWSYY, CDR2 QGS. There are 20 residues in the CDR3. This CDR3 reads CALGELGSPLHWGNTDKLIF. For the CDR3, the DNA is TGTGCTCTTGGGGAACTAGGTTCCCCCCTACACTGGGGAAACACCGATAAACTCATCTTT.

This rearrangement joins TRDV1 to TRDJ1, with TRDD3 identical over 10 bases. The CDR3 runs to 20 residues. CDR1 is TSWWSYY, CDR2 QGS, per germline. Losses at the gene ends were 2 bases for V and 0 bases for J; bases not matched to a gene: 15. The CDR3 spells CALGEYHPIYWGIYTDKLIF. CDR3 coding DNA: TGTGCTCTTGGGGAATATCACCCGATATACTGGGGGATTTACACCGATAAACTCATCTTT.

Only a few counts were recorded for this clone. This sequence joins TRDV1 and TRDJ1; 10 positions agree with TRDD3. CDR1 is TSWWSYY and CDR2 is QGS in the germline V gene. With 5 bases clipped from V and 3 bases from J, the junction kept 15 bases outside the gene matches. The CDR3 totals 18 residues. The CDR3 DNA is TGTGCTCTTGGGCCGGTCTACTGGGGGATTGTGCAGCCCGATAAACTCATCTTT. Translation: CALGPVYWGIVQPDKLIF.